This T cell receptor beta chain was obtained from a study of cytomegalovirus exposure and HLA in healthy donors. Healthy donors of bone marrow made up the group. In this sample, this clone turned up a few times. Trimming shortened V by 5 bases and J by 7 bases, and 11 bases separated the two germline ends. Germline CDR1 reads SGHVS; CDR2 reads FQNEAQ. The CDR3 runs 12 residues. Primers: 60 Vbeta forward and 13 Jbeta reverse. This table comes from immunoSEQ multiplex PCR, and its TCRdb copy is limited to in-frame clones, with some not included. Here the sample spans around 150,000 clones, roughly two thirds being singletons.

The rearrangement links TRBV7-8 to TRBJ1-1; D unclear. The receptor was isolated from a woman in her twenties or thirties in good health and CMV-seronegative. Specimen: PBMCs. The CDR3 region has the DNA TGTGCCAGCAGCGGAGACGGTGATGAAGCTTTCTTT. Its translation: CASSGDGDEAFF.